Listed below are T cell receptor beta chains from one sample, sequenced in a study of T cell responses to AZD1222 COVID-19 vaccine. Some clones are missing from TCRdb's copy, which holds only in-frame ones; the method was immunoSEQ multiplex PCR. This table holds 85,000 to 130,000 clones, 86% found once. The sequenced sample was peripheral blood, obtained 28 days after the second dose of the MenACWY control vaccine. The source of these receptors is an adult who received the MenACWY meningococcal vaccine as a control. CDR3s include the opening cysteine and the closing phenylalanine or tryptophan. The D gene is left open where the match is weak. Clone size is shown for a subset of rows, as once, few, many or a class of expanded clone.

TRBJ2-3 | TRBV9 | - | - | TGTGCCAGCAGCTTCCGACAGTACACAGATACGCAGTATTTT | CASSFRQYTDTQYF
TRBJ2-5 | TRBV7-2 | - | - | TGTGCCAGCAGCTTTACCGGGGCCAAAGAGACCCAGTACTTC | CASSFTGAKETQYF
TRBJ2-7 | TRBV2 | - | - | TGTGCCAGCAGTGTTAGGACACCTTACGAGCAGTACTTC | CASSVRTPYEQYF
TRBJ1-1 | TRBV11-2 | - | - | TGTGCCAGCAGCCTCTCAATGAACACTGAAGCTTTCTTT | CASSLSMNTEAFF
TRBJ2-7 | TRBV6-2/TRBV6-3 | TRBD1 | once | TGTGCCAGCAGTTACCAACAGGGGGCCCTCTACGAGCAGTACTTC | CASSYQQGALYEQYF
TRBJ1-2 | TRBV4-3 | TRBD1 | - | TGCGCCAGCAGCCAAGATGCCTACACAGGGGCGTCTAACTATGGCTACACCTTC | CASSQDAYTGASNYGYTF
TRBJ1-5 | TRBV7-3 | - | - | TGTGCCAGCAGCGGGTCATGGGGGCAGCCCCAGCATTTT | CASSGSWGQPQHF
TRBJ1-5 | TRBV28 | - | - | TGTGCCAGCAGTGATTGGACAGAATTGTATAGCAATCAGCCCCAGCATTTT | CASSDWTELYSNQPQHF
TRBJ1-2 | TRBV5-6 | - | once | TGTGCCAGCAGCCCGGCAGTAGGCTGGGGCTACACCTTC | CASSPAVGWGYTF
TRBJ2-1 | TRBV3-1/TRBV3-2 | TRBD2 | - | TGTGCCAGCAGCCTCGGACTAGCGGGTTACAATGAGCAGTTCTTC | CASSLGLAGYNEQFF
TRBJ1-6 | TRBV6-5 | - | once | TGTGCCAGCAGTTACGGTTCGGAGAATTCACCCCTCCACTTT | CASSYGSENSPLHF
TRBJ2-7 | TRBV3-1/TRBV3-2 | - | - | TGTGCCAGCAGCCAAGAATTGTGGGTTGGGGAGCAGTACTTC | CASSQELWVGEQYF
TRBJ1-2 | TRBV5-4 | TRBD1 | - | TGTGCCAGCAGCACGAGACAGGGGGCGTACGGCTACACCTTC | CASSTRQGAYGYTF
TRBJ2-3 | TRBV9 | - | - | TGTGCCAGCAGCTTAAGGGACAGGGTATCCGCGGGGGGGCTGGAAAATACGCAGTATTTT | CASSLRDRVSAGGLENTQYF
TRBJ1-2 | TRBV6-1 | - | - | TGTGCCAGCAGTGAAGCGCTTCTCGGGGTTTTGGGTGGCTACACCTTC | CASSEALLGVLGGYTF
TRBJ2-1 | TRBV6-5 | - | - | TGTGCCAGCAGTTACTCGAAGGGCAGATTCTACAATGAGCAGTTCTTC | CASSYSKGRFYNEQFF
TRBJ2-5 | TRBV5-1 | TRBD2 | - | TGCGCCAGCAGCTTGGCTGAGGTAGCGGGGGCAGAGACCCAGTACTTC | CASSLAEVAGAETQYF
TRBJ2-5 | TRBV4-1 | - | - | TGCGCCAGCAGCCAAATAGGAGGATCGGACCAAGAGACCCAGTACTTC | CASSQIGGSDQETQYF
TRBJ2-5 | TRBV6-5 | - | - | TGTGCCAGCAGTACGGGAAAGACCCAGTACTTC | CASSTGKTQYF
TRBJ1-5 | TRBV4-1 | - | once | TGCGCCAGCAGCCAAGATGGGGGCTCCGAGAATCAGCCCCAGCATTTT | CASSQDGGSENQPQHF
TRBJ2-3 | TRBV5-6 | - | - | TGTGCCAGCAGCAACTATAGGGAGAGATATACGCAGTATTTT | CASSNYRERYTQYF
TRBJ2-5 | TRBV5-1 | TRBD1 | - | TGCGCCAGCAGCCCAGGACAGGCCCGGGAGACCCAGTACTTC | CASSPGQARETQYF
TRBJ1-3 | TRBV28 | TRBD1 | - | TGTGCCAGCAGTTCACAGGGGGCGGCTGGAAACACCATATATTTT | CASSSQGAAGNTIYF
TRBJ2-1 | TRBV19 | TRBD2 | - | TGTGCCAGTAGTATTAGGGCCAGCGGGGGGTACCACAATGAGCAGTTCTTC | CASSIRASGGYHNEQFF
TRBJ1-2 | TRBV2 | - | - | TGTGCCAGCAGGGGCCAGTCTTATGGCTACACCTTC | CASRGQSYGYTF
TRBJ2-7 | TRBV10-3 | TRBD1 | - | TGTGCCATCAGGGGACAGGAGACCTACGAGCAGTACTTC | CAIRGQETYEQYF
TRBJ2-1 | TRBV7-8 | - | - | TGTGCCAGCAGCTTAAGGGGGGGGCTCCTCTACAATGAGCAGTTCTTC | CASSLRGGLLYNEQFF
TRBJ1-1 | TRBV6-2/TRBV6-3 | - | few | TGTGCCAGCAGTTGGGTGGATGAAGCTTTCTTT | CASSWVDEAFF
TRBJ1-1 | TRBV6-5 | - | - | TGTGCCAGCACCCGAGACGAATACACTGAAGCTTTCTTT | CASTRDEYTEAFF
TRBJ2-1 | TRBV4-1 | - | - | TGCGCCAGCAGCCAACAGGGAGGACCCTACAATGAGCAGTTCTTC | CASSQQGGPYNEQFF
TRBJ1-5 | TRBV6-2/TRBV6-3 | - | - | TGTGCCAGCAGCAGACCCGGGGGAGGCAATCAGCCCCAGCATTTT | CASSRPGGGNQPQHF